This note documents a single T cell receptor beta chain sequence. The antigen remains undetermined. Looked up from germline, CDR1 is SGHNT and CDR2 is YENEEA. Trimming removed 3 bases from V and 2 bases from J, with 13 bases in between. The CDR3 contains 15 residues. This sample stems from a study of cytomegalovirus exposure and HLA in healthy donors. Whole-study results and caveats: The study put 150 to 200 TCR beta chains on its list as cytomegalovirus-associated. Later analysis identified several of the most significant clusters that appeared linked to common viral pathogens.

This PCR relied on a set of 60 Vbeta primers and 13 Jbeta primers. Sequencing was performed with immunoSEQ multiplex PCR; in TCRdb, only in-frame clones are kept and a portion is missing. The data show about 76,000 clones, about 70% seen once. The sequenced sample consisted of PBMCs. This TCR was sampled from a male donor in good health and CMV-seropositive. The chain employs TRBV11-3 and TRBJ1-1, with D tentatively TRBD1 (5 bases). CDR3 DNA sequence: TGTGCCAGCAGCTTGGGGGGACCAGATAACACTGAAGCTTTCTTT. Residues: CASSLGGPDNTEAFF. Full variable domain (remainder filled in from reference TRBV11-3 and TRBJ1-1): EAGVVQSPRYKIIEKKQPVAFWCNPISGHNTLYWYLQNLGQGPELLIRYENEEAVDDSQLPKDRFSAERLKGVDSTLKIQPAELGDSAVYLCASSLGGPDNTEAFFGQGTRLTVV.